The clone carrying this T cell receptor (beta chain) was found once. Antigen unknown. The data originate from a study of shared clonotypes between healthy human individuals. General study results and limits: It was the few donors that limited the genetic and exposure-history diversity represented.

Germline V CDR1 and CDR2: SGDLS, YYNGEE. This CDR3 spans 15 amino acids. V trimming: 0 bases; J trimming: 1 base; junction bases outside the gene matches: 2. Sequencing used immunoSEQ multiplex PCR; TCRdb keeps in-frame clones, though not all of them. This sample has some 2.1 million clones, with roughly 94% found just once. It was CD45RO-negative cells, positively selected for CCR7, that made up naive CD8 cells, with terminally differentiated effector memory CD45RA+ cells excluded. Sequenced sample: naive CD8+ T cells sorted from blood. The clonotype was recovered from a man in his late teens or twenties in good health. This chain links TRBV9 with TRBJ1-1; 8 bases line up with TRBD1. CDR3 coding DNA: TGTGCCAGCAGCGTAGGGACAGGGAAGAACACTGAAGCTTTCTTT. Protein: CASSVGTGKNTEAFF.